One sample yielded the 10 T cell receptor beta chains listed below, sequenced in a study of blood T cell repertoires in COVID-19. Generated by immunoSEQ multiplex PCR, the TCRdb table keeps only in-frame clones and is missing some. The repertoire includes tens of thousands of clones, over 65% of them detected once, and 3.5% to 4% sits in the top ten. Sequences were obtained from peripheral blood. The receptors stem from a man aged 65 to 85 with COVID-19, enrolled during active disease.

V gene TRBV19 combines with J gene TRBJ2-5, with D possibly TRBD2 on 6 matching bases. Per the germline V gene, CDR1 is LNHDA and CDR2 is SQIVND (reference sequence). Trimming took 5 bases from V and 1 from J, leaving 17 bases between them. This CDR3 is built from 16 residues. CDR3 loop: CASSPRGGEGQETQYF. The CDR3 coding sequence is TGTGCCAGTAGTCCTCGGGGAGGAGAGGGCCAAGAGACCCAGTACTTC.

This rearrangement joins TRBV28 to TRBJ1-2; D possibly corresponds to TRBD1 (5 bases). Per germline, CDR1 MDHEN and CDR2 SYDVKM. Trimming stripped 3 bases from V and 7 bases from J, with 18 bases between. The CDR3 contains 15 residues. The CDR3 reads CASSLEGWQGLGYTF. The CDR3 coding sequence is TGTGCCAGCAGTTTGGAGGGTTGGCAGGGTCTTGGCTACACCTTC.

CDR3 amino acids: CASSATGGPTNYGYTF. The CDR3, as DNA: TGTGCCAGCAGCGCCACAGGGGGACCCACTAACTATGGCTACACCTTC. The rearrangement uses TRBV11-2 and TRBJ1-2, with 8 bases that match TRBD1. CDR3 length: 16 residues. V lost 5 bases, J lost 0 bases, and 8 bases stayed unmatched. The germline gives CDR1 SGHAT, CDR2 FQNNGV.

This clone occurred a few times. The rearrangement uses TRBV11-2 and TRBJ1-3; 7 nucleotides match TRBD1. Per the germline V gene, CDR1 is SGHAT and CDR2 is FQNNGV. The CDR3 is 17 amino acids. The junction had 5 bases not matched to a gene; V was cut back by 0 bases and J by 0 bases. CDR3 DNA sequence: TGTGCCAGCAGCTTAGATCGGAGGGGGCTCTCTGGAAACACCATATATTTT. The encoded protein is CASSLDRRGLSGNTIYF.

This clone came up a few times. The chain joins TRBV6-4 to TRBJ2-6, with D maybe TRBD2 (5 bases). Germline V gives CDR1 MRHNA, CDR2 SNTAGT. The CDR3 contains 15 residues. V lost 2 bases to trimming and J lost 4 bases, with 9 bases between them. The CDR3 region is CASSDSSGGANVLTF. CDR3 nucleotide sequence: TGTGCCAGCAGTGACAGCTCGGGAGGGGCCAACGTCCTGACTTTC.

The chain carries TRBV18 and TRBJ1-2; a possible D gene is TRBD1 (6 bases). The germline V gene has CDR1 KGHSH and CDR2 LQKENI. The CDR3 has 13 amino acids. The V end was cut by 6 bases, the J end by 5 bases, with 13 bases between. CDR3 nucleotides: TGTGCCAGCTCCCCTGACAGGCCTTATGGCTACACCTTC. Translation: CASSPDRPYGYTF. The entire variable domain, with the rest obtained from reference TRBV18 and TRBJ1-2, is as follows: NAGVMQNPRHLVRRRGQEARLRCSPMKGHSHVYWYRQLPEEGLKFMVYLQKENIIDESGMPKERFSAEFPKEGPSILRIQQVVRGDSAAYFCASSPDRPYGYTFGSGTRLTVV.

The gene calls are TRBV4-3 and TRBJ1-4; D unclear. CDR1 LGHNA and CDR2 YSLEER come from the germline V gene. The CDR3 extends over 18 amino acids. V shed 0 bases and J shed 0 bases, with 14 bases lying between them. The CDR3 is CASSQELVSVATNEKLFF. For the CDR3, the DNA is TGCGCCAGCAGCCAAGAATTGGTGTCGGTAGCAACTAATGAAAAACTGTTTTTT.

This clone was recorded once. The chain employs TRBV21-1 and TRBJ1-5. TRBV21-1 is flagged as a pseudogene. The CDR3 runs to 13 residues. CDR3 residues: CATDGGEVQPQHF. In nucleotides, the CDR3 is TGTGCCACCGATGGGGGGGAGGTACAGCCCCAGCATTTT.

The V and J genes are TRBV7-8 and TRBJ1-2; unclear D gene. The CDR3 totals 12 residues. CDR1 is SGHVS, CDR2 FQNEAQ, per germline. The V end lost 1 base, the J end lost 6 bases, and 6 bases lay between the germline ends. CDR3 region: CASSLGRDGYTF. CDR3 coding DNA: TGTGCCAGCAGCTTAGGGAGGGATGGCTACACCTTC.

This clone appeared once. This sequence joins TRBV21-1 and TRBJ1-2; the table calls TRBD1, which could not be checked here. TRBV21-1 is tagged as a pseudogene. The CDR3 sequence is 17 residues long. CDR3 amino acids: CASSKEFPRQLPHGYTF. In nucleotides, the CDR3 is TGTGCCAGCAGCAAAGAGTTTCCGCGACAGCTCCCACATGGCTACACCTTC.